The 32 T cell receptor beta chains below all came from one sample that was sequenced in a study of Ad26.COV2.S vaccination and SARS-CoV-2 variants (dated by TCRdb to about 2021). Taken with the paper, the label for time point translates to: individuals recovered from natural SARS-CoV-2 infection. Library preparation employed the immunoSEQ multiplex PCR assay. Drawn from immuneACCESS, this table holds only the in-frame rearrangements with V and J called that TCRdb kept. Clones are partly lost; checked studies trace under half to an unresolved V gene and leave the rest unexplained. In all, the sample holds 45,000 or so clones, and around 83% of those were seen once. In total, the top ten clones hold 40% to 55% of the sample. The specimen was peripheral blood, collected after recovery from COVID-19. The origin of the receptors is a human donor who had recovered from COVID-19.

The J gene is TRBJ1-1, the V gene TRBV10-3; 8 bases map to TRBD1. V shed 3 bases, J shed 11 bases, and the junction held 8 bases outside the gene matches. CDR1 and CDR2 (germline): ENHRY, SYGVKD. CDR3 length: 13 residues. The CDR3, as DNA: TGTGCCATCAGTGACGGATCAAGACAGGGGGCTTTCTTT. This gives the protein CAISDGSRQGAFF.

The chain joins TRBV19 to TRBJ2-3, with a weak D call TRBD2 (5 bases). Trimming removed 3 bases at V and 2 bases at J, with 24 bases between. CDR1 is LNHDA and CDR2 is SQIVND in the germline V gene (reference sequence). This CDR3 is built from 19 residues. This CDR3 is CASSIVPWGREPYTDTQYF. CDR3 nucleotides: TGTGCCAGTAGTATTGTCCCCTGGGGTAGGGAGCCATACACAGATACGCAGTATTTT.

V and J are TRBV30 and TRBJ1-1, with D unclear. Germline CDR1 and CDR2: GTSNPN and SVGIG (reference sequence). V lost 4 bases, J lost 1 base, and 10 bases lay in between. The CDR3 loop spans 13 amino acids. In nucleotides, the CDR3 is TGTGCCTGGACGGGCCAGACGAACACTGAAGCTTTCTTT. Protein: CAWTGQTNTEAFF.

This chain joins TRBV6-5 and TRBJ2-7; TRBD1 might be the D (6 bases). Trimming pared 4 bases from V and 8 bases from J, leaving 9 bases between. Looked up from germline, CDR1 is MNHEY and CDR2 is SVGAGI. There are 11 residues in the CDR3. For the CDR3, the DNA is TGTGCCAGCAGTTTCCAGGGGAAGCAGTACTTC. As protein: CASSFQGKQYF.

The CDR3 DNA is TGTGCCAGCAGCCTGAGGACAGGGTTCACAGATACGCAGTATTTT. This encodes CASSLRTGFTDTQYF. The gene calls are TRBV3-1 (or the pseudogene TRBV3-2) and TRBJ2-3; TRBD1 aligns across 8 bases. CDR3 length equals 15 residues. Germline V gene sequence: CDR1 LGHDT, CDR2 YNNKEL (reference sequence). The V and J ends lost 4 bases and 2 bases, in that order; junction bases with no gene match: 5.

The genes are TRBV6-5 and TRBJ2-5; TRBD2 matches at 9 bases. The V gene end was trimmed by 7 bases and the J gene end by 5 bases; junction bases not matched to a gene: 11. Germline V lookup: CDR1 MNHEY, CDR2 SVGAGI. This CDR3 comprises 15 residues. The CDR3 region is CASKVRGGRDETQYF. As DNA, the CDR3 is TGTGCCAGCAAGGTGCGGGGGGGCCGAGACGAGACCCAGTACTTC.

The rearrangement links TRBV6-5 to TRBJ1-4, with D unclear. The ends were cut back, 0 bases at V and 2 bases at J, with 7 bases in the middle. CDR1 and CDR2 from the germline V gene are MNHEY and SVGAGI. The CDR3 runs 15 residues. The CDR3 is CASSYSRWTNEKLFF. For the CDR3, the DNA is TGTGCCAGCAGTTACTCAAGGTGGACTAATGAAAAACTGTTTTTT.

The gene calls are TRBV6-5 and TRBJ2-7, with D perhaps TRBD2 (5 bases). This CDR3 contains 13 residues. V lost 7 bases to trimming and J lost 6 bases, with 16 bases between them. Germline-derived CDR1 and CDR2 are MNHEY and SVGAGI. This chain's CDR3 is CASTARLAGEQYV. CDR3 DNA sequence: TGTGCCAGCACTGCCCGCCTTGCGGGCGAGCAGTACGTC.

The chain couples TRBV5-3 to TRBJ1-2; D perhaps matches TRBD1 (5 bases). TRBV5-3 is flagged as an ORF with uncertain function. Trimming cost V 5 bases and J 3 bases, with 17 bases left between them. The CDR3 is 15 residues long. Here the CDR3 reads CARSSRDVQDYGYTF. The CDR3 DNA is TGTGCCAGAAGTTCCAGGGACGTACAGGACTATGGCTACACCTTC.

This clone was recorded only once. The genes are TRBV19 and TRBJ2-2; D possibly corresponds to TRBD1 (5 bases). This CDR3 is built from 13 residues. V lost 2 bases and J 5 bases, leaving 6 bases between the germline ends. CDR1 and CDR2 (germline): LNHDA, SQIVND (reference sequence). For the CDR3, the DNA is TGTGCCAGTAGTATACAGGGTACCGGGGAGCTGTTTTTT. Translated, it gives CASSIQGTGELFF.

V usage is TRBV2 and J usage is TRBJ2-2, with TRBD2 as a possible D gene (5 bases). The V end was cut by 7 bases, the J end by 2 bases, with 17 bases between. Germline V gene data show CDR1 as SNHLY and CDR2 as FYNNEI. The CDR3 loop spans 16 amino acids. This chain's CDR3 is CASTRAPGTNTGELFF. In DNA form, the CDR3 reads TGTGCCAGCACCAGAGCCCCGGGAACAAACACCGGGGAGCTGTTTTTT.

A word on this clone: Other DNA sequences within the sample encode an identical CDR3. This chain joins TRBV18 and TRBJ1-1; D remains ambiguous. Germline V gene data show CDR1 as KGHSH and CDR2 as LQKENI. The CDR3 runs 14 residues. V lost 4 bases and J lost 2, with 11 bases in between. The CDR3 nucleotides are TGTGCCAGCTCACAACAAACCGCAAACACTGAAGCTTTCTTT. Amino acid sequence: CASSQQTANTEAFF.

The chain couples TRBV11-1 to TRBJ2-7, with TRBD2 matching over 7 bases. This CDR3 is 12 amino acids long. V shed 1 base, J shed 8 bases, and the junction held 2 bases outside the gene matches. Germline CDR1 and CDR2: SGHAT and FQDESV (reference sequence). The CDR3 loop is CASSLVREKQYF. The CDR3 nucleotides are TGTGCCAGCAGCTTAGTGCGGGAGAAGCAGTACTTC.

This clone has only one observation. V gene TRBV7-2 combines with J gene TRBJ1-3; unclear D gene. This CDR3 has 17 residues. V shed 4 bases and J shed 4 bases, with 20 bases lying between them. The germline V gene encodes CDR1 SGHTA and CDR2 FQGNSA. CDR3 loop: CASSWGGAGRFGNTIYF. CDR3 coding DNA: TGTGCCAGCAGCTGGGGTGGCGCCGGTCGTTTCGGAAACACCATATATTTT.

The CDR3 spells CASSSYWGPGNTIYF. The CDR3 nucleotides read TGTGCCAGCAGCTCCTACTGGGGGCCTGGAAACACCATATATTTT. The V call is TRBV9, the J call TRBJ1-3, with TRBD1 as a possible D gene (6 bases). Trimming stripped 4 bases from V and 2 bases from J, with 13 bases between. The CDR3 covers 15 residues. From germline, CDR1 is SGDLS and CDR2 YYNGEE.

The chain couples TRBV6-6 to TRBJ1-4; TRBD1 matches 8 bases. This CDR3 region has 15 residues. J gave up 3 bases and V 6 bases, and 6 bases lay outside the gene matches. Looked up from germline, CDR1 is MNHNY and CDR2 is SVGAGI (reference sequence). CDR3 nucleotide sequence: TGTGCCAGCAGCCTCCCACAGGGGGCTAATGAAAAACTGTTTTTT. Protein product: CASSLPQGANEKLFF.

The genes are TRBV19 and TRBJ1-5; 10 bases map to TRBD1. Germline CDR1 is LNHDA and CDR2 is SQIVND (reference sequence). V lost 5 bases to trimming and J lost 0 bases; unmatched junction nucleotides: 10. There are 18 residues in the CDR3. In nucleotides, the CDR3 is TGTGCCAGTAGTTTCCGGGACAGGGGCCCTTATAGCAATCAGCCCCAGCATTTT. Protein sequence: CASSFRDRGPYSNQPQHF.

The rearrangement joins TRBV28 to TRBJ2-7; 10 nucleotides align to TRBD1. The CDR3 has 15 residues. V lost 6 bases, J lost 3 bases, and 8 bases stayed unmatched. Germline lookup yields CDR1 MDHEN and CDR2 SYDVKM. CDR3 in amino acids: CASRSRTGGLYEQYV. The CDR3 coding sequence is TGTGCCAGCAGGTCCCGGACAGGGGGTCTCTACGAGCAGTACGTC.

The chain couples TRBV5-8 to TRBJ1-4; no clear D gene. CDR3 length equals 14 residues. Germline V gene data show CDR1 as SGHTS and CDR2 as YDEGEE. V was shortened by 2 bases and J by 5 bases, with 10 bases between the two germline ends. The DNA of the CDR3 is TGTGCCAGCAGCTTTACGCAACGAAATGAAAAACTGTTTTTT. It specifies CASSFTQRNEKLFF.

J is TRBJ1-1 and V is TRBV3-1 (or the pseudogene TRBV3-2); perhaps TRBD1 as D (6 bases). Germline CDR1 LGHDT, CDR2 YNNKEL (reference sequence). The CDR3 runs to 20 residues. Trimming shortened V by 4 bases and J by 0 bases, and 27 bases separated the two germline ends. DNA for the CDR3: TGTGCCAGCAGCCCCGCGGGGGCAGGTCTATTGCTTACCCTGAACACTGAAGCTTTCTTT. Translated, it gives CASSPAGAGLLLTLNTEAFF.

The chain is built from TRBV19 and TRBJ1-1; D is possibly TRBD1 (6 bases). The CDR3 is 16 amino acids. Between the trimmed V and J ends, which lost 1 base and 2 bases, there was a span of 14 bases. Germline lookup yields CDR1 LNHDA and CDR2 SQIVND (reference sequence). DNA for the CDR3: TGTGCCAGTAGTATAGTCAGGGGCCGCGGAAACACTGAAGCTTTCTTT. Protein product: CASSIVRGRGNTEAFF.

The chain uses TRBV24-1 and TRBJ2-2, with no clear D. This CDR3 is built from 15 residues. Germline CDR1 is KGHDR and CDR2 is SFDVKD. Trimming took 3 bases from V and 6 from J, leaving 13 bases between them. CDR3 nucleotides: TGTGCCACCAGTGATGCCCCGGCGAGTGCCGGGGAGCTGTTTTTT. It translates to CATSDAPASAGELFF.

The chain uses TRBV7-7 and TRBJ2-2; 12 nucleotides align to TRBD1. The CDR3 sequence is 15 residues long. The germline gives CDR1 SSHAT, CDR2 FNYEAQ (reference sequence). V trimming: 3 bases; J trimming: 7 bases; junction bases outside the gene matches: 3. CDR3 residues: CASSLGQGASGELFF. DNA for the CDR3: TGTGCCAGCAGCTTGGGACAGGGGGCTAGCGGGGAGCTGTTTTTT.

V is TRBV7-3 and J is TRBJ2-5, with a weak D call TRBD1 (7 bases). This CDR3 has 15 residues. Per the germline V gene, CDR1 is SGHTA and CDR2 is FQGTGA. Trimming shortened V by 5 bases and J by 5 bases, and 18 bases separated the two germline ends. The CDR3 reads CASSPRTGREETQYF. The CDR3, as DNA: TGTGCCAGCAGCCCACGGACAGGTCGGGAGGAGACCCAGTACTTC.

The genes are TRBV10-3 and TRBJ1-1; possible D gene TRBD1, 6 bases. The germline V gene encodes CDR1 ENHRY and CDR2 SYGVKD. The CDR3 length is 14 residues. Trimming left V 7 bases short and J 3 bases short, with 15 bases between. The CDR3 DNA reads TGTGCCATCACTCCCCAGGGGCCTTACACTGAAGCTTTCTTT. Translated, it gives CAITPQGPYTEAFF.

The chain couples TRBV12-5 to TRBJ2-3; no firm D call. Looked up from germline, CDR1 is LGHNT and CDR2 is FRNRAP. The CDR3 consists of 11 residues. Trimming left V 6 bases short and J 2 bases short, with 3 bases between. The CDR3 coding sequence is TGTGCTAGTGGCACCACAGATACGCAGTATTTT. Protein product: CASGTTDTQYF.

V and J are TRBV12-3 or TRBV12-4 and TRBJ2-1; D call uncertain. V lost 7 bases and J 7 bases, leaving 11 bases between the germline ends. This CDR3 region has 12 residues. DNA for the CDR3: TGTGCCAGCACATCCCCGGCAAATGAGCAGTTCTTC. Its translation: CASTSPANEQFF.

CDR3 protein: CASSGATYRGLRETQYF. CDR3 in DNA: TGTGCCAGCAGCGGGGCTACCTACAGGGGGCTGCGAGAGACCCAGTACTTC. This rearrangement joins TRBV7-9 to TRBJ2-5; 9 nucleotides line up with TRBD1. The germline V gene has CDR1 SEHNR and CDR2 FQNEAQ (reference sequence). CDR3 length equals 17 residues. The junction had 14 bases not matched to a gene; V was cut back by 5 bases and J by 4 bases.

J is TRBJ1-2 and V is TRBV12-3 or TRBV12-4; D gene unclear. The CDR3 is 10 residues long. Trimming removed 5 bases at V and 4 bases at J, with 2 bases between. The CDR3 bases are TGTGCCAGCAGTCTCTATGGCTACACCTTC. It yields the protein CASSLYGYTF.

A few counts support this clone. The rearrangement joins TRBV2 to TRBJ1-1, with D tentatively TRBD1 (5 bases). The CDR3 loop spans 16 amino acids. From germline, CDR1 is SNHLY and CDR2 FYNNEI. Trimming left V 4 bases short and J 4 bases short, with 19 bases between. This chain's CDR3 is CASSGRGLGWGTEAFF. CDR3 DNA sequence: TGTGCCAGCAGTGGAAGGGGTCTGGGATGGGGCACTGAAGCTTTCTTT.

The genes are TRBV11-3 and TRBJ1-1; D is undetermined. The germline CDR1 and CDR2 sequences are SGHNT and YENEEA. The V end was cut by 2 bases, the J end by 1 base, with 5 bases between. The CDR3 consists of 13 residues. CDR3 in DNA: TGTGCCAGCAGCTTAATGGGGAACACTGAAGCTTTCTTT. Amino acid sequence: CASSLMGNTEAFF.

The rearrangement uses TRBV11-2 and TRBJ2-3; the match to TRBD1 covers 9 bases. V was pared by 5 bases and J by 2 bases, with 8 bases of the junction left unmatched. The CDR3 runs to 16 residues. Germline V gene lookup returns CDR1 SGHAT and CDR2 FQNNGV. The CDR3 DNA follows: TGTGCCAGCAGCCACCGGGACAGGGACATCACAGATACGCAGTATTTT. This codes for CASSHRDRDITDTQYF.